The clone carrying this TCR beta chain has a single count. Its antigen is currently unknown. This sample is drawn from a study of OX40 agonist ivuxolimab in advanced cancers. Study-wide context: The drug used for patients, ivuxolimab, was an agonistic anti-OX40 (CD134) antibody. Points from the study as a whole: Relative to CD4+ cells, CD8+ T cells on average had more expanded clones.

Trimming took off 2 bases at V and 5 bases at J, with 7 bases between the two ends. The length of the CDR3 is 13 residues. The germline V gene has CDR1 KGHSH and CDR2 LQKENI. The repertoire was sequenced with immunoSEQ multiplex PCR; TCRdb's copy has only in-frame clones and lacks some. The data hold roughly 90,000 clones, with around 83% observed a single time. This sequence was found in an adult with an advanced solid tumor such as melanoma, head and neck, liver or kidney cancer. The chain recombines TRBV18 with TRBJ2-1, with unresolved D. The sequenced sample was CD4+ or CD8+ T cells sorted from blood, obtained in a trial of the OX40 agonist ivuxolimab. The CDR3 protein is CASSPGSDNEQFF. CDR3 bases: TGTGCCAGCTCACCAGGCAGCGACAATGAGCAGTTCTTC.